This is a list of T cell receptor beta chains from one sample in a study of T-cell reconstitution after alpha-beta-depleted transplantation in children. MiXCR, run by TCRdb on the PCR reads, gives a single entry per CDR3 protein. The table lists about 280,000 distinct CDR3 sequences, roughly 11% of them singletons. This material consisted of peripheral blood, taken 180 days after TCRalphabeta/CD19-depleted stem cell transplant. The receptor source for this set is a male patient between 2 and 10 years old who had a stem cell transplant for chronic granulomatous disease, so the T cells may come from the graft donor. CDR3s include the opening cysteine and the closing phenylalanine or tryptophan. Fields, in order: J gene, clone size, D gene, V gene, CDR3 protein, CDR3 DNA. The D gene is left open where the match is weak. Clone sizes are given selectively: once, few, many, or a class where the clone is expanded.

TRBJ1-1,many,-,TRBV18,CASSLFDRPKNTEAFF,TGTGCCAGCTCACTTTTCGACAGGCCCAAGAACACTGAAGCTTTCTTT
TRBJ2-1,many,-,TRBV6-5,CASSYSRGRYNEQFF,TGTGCCAGCAGTTACTCGAGAGGCCGCTACAATGAGCAGTTCTTC
TRBJ2-1,many,-,TRBV2,CASSDYDTYNEQFF,TGTGCCAGCAGTGATTATGACACATACAATGAGCAGTTCTTC
TRBJ2-1,few,-,TRBV5-1,CASSLGLNSYNEQFF,TGCGCCAGCAGCTTGGGTCTAAACTCCTACAATGAGCAGTTCTTC
TRBJ2-7,-,-,TRBV6-6,CASSYWTHEQYF,TGTGCCAGCAGTTACTGGACCCACGAGCAGTACTTC
TRBJ2-5,many,-,TRBV18,CASSPHVGSGETQYF,TGTGCCAGCTCACCGCATGTGGGGTCCGGGGAGACCCAGTACTTC
TRBJ2-7,many,-,TRBV20-1,CSARGLRSYEQYF,TGCAGTGCTAGAGGACTAAGATCCTACGAGCAGTACTTC
TRBJ2-7,many,-,TRBV4-2,CASSPQVLYEQYF,TGTGCCAGCAGCCCACAAGTACTATACGAGCAGTACTTC
TRBJ1-5,few,-,TRBV7-2,CASSLRGRGSGQPQHF,TGTGCCAGCAGCTTAAGGGGACGAGGCTCGGGTCAGCCCCAGCATTTT
TRBJ2-7,many,TRBD1,TRBV6-7,CASSYPGQFYEQYF,TGTGCCAGCAGTTACCCGGGACAGTTTTACGAGCAGTACTTC
TRBJ2-7,few,-,TRBV7-9,CASSPRGLPFSYEQYF,TGTGCCAGCAGCCCCCGGGGACTCCCTTTCTCCTACGAGCAGTACTTC
TRBJ2-3,many,-,TRBV12-3/TRBV12-4,CASRHGATDTQYF,TGTGCCAGCCGACACGGTGCCACAGATACGCAGTATTTT
TRBJ2-2,many,-,TRBV27,CASSLVRGAGNTGELFF,TGTGCCAGCAGTTTAGTTAGGGGGGCGGGAAACACCGGGGAGCTGTTTTTT
TRBJ2-3,-,TRBD2,TRBV5-4,CASSPWTSGSTDTQYF,TGTGCCAGCAGCCCCTGGACTAGCGGGAGTACAGATACGCAGTATTTT
TRBJ2-1,many,-,TRBV29-1,CSVQRLDSKRAVEQFF,TGCAGCGTTCAGCGACTAGACTCGAAACGGGCTGTTGAGCAGTTCTTC
TRBJ2-3,many,-,TRBV12-3/TRBV12-4,CASSLPQGKGRSDTQYF,TGTGCCAGCAGTTTACCACAGGGAAAGGGGCGGTCAGATACGCAGTATTTT
TRBJ2-3,once,-,TRBV11-3,CASSLRGGEDTQYF,TGTGCCAGCAGCTTAAGGGGGGGCGAAGATACGCAGTATTTT
TRBJ2-7,many,TRBD2,TRBV5-1,CASSLPRERGYEQYF,TGCGCCAGCAGCTTGCCGCGGGAGCGTGGCTACGAGCAGTACTTC
TRBJ1-6,many,-,TRBV7-2,CASSRQNSPLHF,TGTGCCAGCAGCCGACAGAATTCACCCCTCCACTTT